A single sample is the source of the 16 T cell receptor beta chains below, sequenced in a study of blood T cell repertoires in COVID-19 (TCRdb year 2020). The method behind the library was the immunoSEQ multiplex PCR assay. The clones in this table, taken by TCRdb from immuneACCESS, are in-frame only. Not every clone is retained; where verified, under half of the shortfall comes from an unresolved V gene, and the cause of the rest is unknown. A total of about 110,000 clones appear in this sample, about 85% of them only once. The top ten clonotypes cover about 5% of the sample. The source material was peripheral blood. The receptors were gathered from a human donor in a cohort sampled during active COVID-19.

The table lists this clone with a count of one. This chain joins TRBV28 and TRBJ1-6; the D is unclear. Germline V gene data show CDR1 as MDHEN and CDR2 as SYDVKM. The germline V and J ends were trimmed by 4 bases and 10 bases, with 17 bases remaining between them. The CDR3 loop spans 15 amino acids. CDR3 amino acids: CASSYLDRVESPLHF. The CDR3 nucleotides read TGTGCCAGCAGTTACCTGGATCGGGTCGAATCACCCCTCCACTTT. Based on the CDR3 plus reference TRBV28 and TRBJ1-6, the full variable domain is DVKVTQSSRYLVKRTGEKVFLECVQDMDHENMFWYRQDPGLGLRLIYFSYDVKMKEKGDIPEGYSVSREKKERFSLILESASTNQTSMYLCASSYLDRVESPLHFGNGTRLTVT.

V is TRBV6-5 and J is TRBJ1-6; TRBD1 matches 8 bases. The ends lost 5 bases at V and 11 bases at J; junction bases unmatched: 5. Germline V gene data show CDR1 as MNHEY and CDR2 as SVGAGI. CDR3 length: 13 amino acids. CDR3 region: CASSRGQGTPLHF. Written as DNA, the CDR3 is TGTGCCAGCAGTCGAGGACAGGGAACACCCCTCCACTTT.

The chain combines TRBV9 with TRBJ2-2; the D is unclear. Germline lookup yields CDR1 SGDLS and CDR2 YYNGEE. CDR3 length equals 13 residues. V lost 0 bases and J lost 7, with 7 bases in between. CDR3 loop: CASSVGLFGELFF. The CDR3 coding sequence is TGTGCCAGCAGCGTAGGACTTTTCGGGGAGCTGTTTTTT.

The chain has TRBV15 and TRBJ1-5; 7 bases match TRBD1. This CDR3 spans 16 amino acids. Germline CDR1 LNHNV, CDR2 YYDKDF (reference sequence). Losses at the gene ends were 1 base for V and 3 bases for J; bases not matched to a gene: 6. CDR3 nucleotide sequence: TGTGCCACCAGCAGAGTGGGCAGGGGGAACAATCAGCCCCAGCATTTT. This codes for CATSRVGRGNNQPQHF. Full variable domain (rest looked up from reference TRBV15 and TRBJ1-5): DAMVIQNPRYQVTQFGKPVTLSCSQTLNHNVMYWYQQKSSQAPKLLFHYYDKDFNNEADTPDNFQSRRPNTSFCFLDIRSPGLGDTAMYLCATSRVGRGNNQPQHFGDGTRLSIL.

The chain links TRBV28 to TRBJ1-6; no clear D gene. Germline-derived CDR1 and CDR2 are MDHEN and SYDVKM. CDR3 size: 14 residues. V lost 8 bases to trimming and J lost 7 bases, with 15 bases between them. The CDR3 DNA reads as TGTGCCAGCCGCACATCCACATCAAATTCACCCCTCCACTTT. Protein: CASRTSTSNSPLHF.

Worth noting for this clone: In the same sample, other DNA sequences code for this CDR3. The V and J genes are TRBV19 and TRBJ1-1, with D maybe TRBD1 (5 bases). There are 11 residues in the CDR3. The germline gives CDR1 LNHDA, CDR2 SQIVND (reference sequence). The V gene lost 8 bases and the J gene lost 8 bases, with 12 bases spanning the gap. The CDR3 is CASRSSGEAFF. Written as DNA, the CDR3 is TGTGCCAGTCGCTCCTCAGGGGAAGCTTTCTTT.

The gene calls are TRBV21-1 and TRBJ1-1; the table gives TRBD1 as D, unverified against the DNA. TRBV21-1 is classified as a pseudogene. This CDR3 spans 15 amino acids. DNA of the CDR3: TGTGCCAGCAGCCATGGACAGATCATGAACACTGAAGCTTTCTTT. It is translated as CASSHGQIMNTEAFF.

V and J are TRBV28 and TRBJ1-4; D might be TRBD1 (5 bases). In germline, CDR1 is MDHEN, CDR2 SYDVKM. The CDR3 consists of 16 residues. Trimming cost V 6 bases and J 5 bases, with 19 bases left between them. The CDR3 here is CASSPLAPAGNEKLFF. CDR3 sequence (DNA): TGTGCCAGCAGCCCTCTTGCCCCGGCAGGGAATGAAAAACTGTTTTTT. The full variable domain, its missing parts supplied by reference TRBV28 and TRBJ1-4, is DVKVTQSSRYLVKRTGEKVFLECVQDMDHENMFWYRQDPGLGLRLIYFSYDVKMKEKGDIPEGYSVSREKKERFSLILESASTNQTSMYLCASSPLAPAGNEKLFFGSGTQLSVL.

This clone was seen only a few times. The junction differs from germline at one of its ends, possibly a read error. The DNA of the CDR3 is TGTGCTAGCAGCTTAGGAAGAATGGTTGGAGGGGAGACCCAGTACTTC. Protein: CASSLGRMVGGETQYF. V gene TRBV7-7 combines with J gene TRBJ2-5; maybe TRBD2 (6 bases). CDR1 SSHAT and CDR2 FNYEAQ come from the germline V gene (reference sequence). CDR3 size: 16 residues.

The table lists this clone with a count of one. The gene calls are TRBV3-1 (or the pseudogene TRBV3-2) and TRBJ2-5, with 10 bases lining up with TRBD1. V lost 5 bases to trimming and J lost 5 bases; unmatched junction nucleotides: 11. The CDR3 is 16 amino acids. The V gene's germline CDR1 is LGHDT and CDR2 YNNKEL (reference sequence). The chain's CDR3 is CASSVRDRGRKETQYF. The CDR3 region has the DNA TGTGCCAGCAGCGTCCGGGACAGGGGTAGAAAGGAGACCCAGTACTTC.

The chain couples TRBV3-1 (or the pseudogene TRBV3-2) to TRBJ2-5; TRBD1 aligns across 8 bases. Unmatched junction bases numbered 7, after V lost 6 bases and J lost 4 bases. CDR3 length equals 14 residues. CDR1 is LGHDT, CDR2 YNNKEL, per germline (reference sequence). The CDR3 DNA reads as TGTGCCAGCAGACACCCAGGGGGCGGAGAGACCCAGTACTTC. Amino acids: CASRHPGGGETQYF.

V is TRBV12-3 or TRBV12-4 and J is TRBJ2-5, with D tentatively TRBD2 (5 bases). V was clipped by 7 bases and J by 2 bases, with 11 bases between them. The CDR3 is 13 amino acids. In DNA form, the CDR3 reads TGTGCCAGCACCCTGGACTTGCAAGAGACCCAGTACTTC. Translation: CASTLDLQETQYF.

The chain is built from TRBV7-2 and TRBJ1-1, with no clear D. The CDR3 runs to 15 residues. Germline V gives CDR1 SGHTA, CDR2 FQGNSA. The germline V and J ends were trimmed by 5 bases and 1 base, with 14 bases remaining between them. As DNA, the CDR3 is TGTGCCAGCAGCCCGGAGGCCCAGCAGAACACTGAAGCTTTCTTT. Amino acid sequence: CASSPEAQQNTEAFF.

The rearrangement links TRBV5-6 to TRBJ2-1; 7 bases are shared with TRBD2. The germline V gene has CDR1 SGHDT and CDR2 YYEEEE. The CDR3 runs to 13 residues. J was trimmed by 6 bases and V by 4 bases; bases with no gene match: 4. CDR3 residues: CASSAGDRNEQFF. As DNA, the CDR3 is TGTGCCAGCAGCGCGGGAGATCGCAATGAGCAGTTCTTC.

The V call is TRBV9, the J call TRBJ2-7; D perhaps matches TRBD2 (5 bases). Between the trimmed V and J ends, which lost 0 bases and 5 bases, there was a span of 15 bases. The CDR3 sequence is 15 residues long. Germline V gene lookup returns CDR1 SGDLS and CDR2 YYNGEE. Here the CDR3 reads CASSVEDASWNEQYF. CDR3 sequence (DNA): TGTGCCAGCAGCGTAGAGGATGCTAGCTGGAACGAGCAGTACTTC. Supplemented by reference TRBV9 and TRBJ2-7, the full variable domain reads DSGVTQTPKHLITATGQRVTLRCSPRSGDLSVYWYQQSLDQGLQFLIQYYNGEERAKGNILERFSAQQFPDLHSELNLSSLELGDSALYFCASSVEDASWNEQYFGPGTRLTVT.

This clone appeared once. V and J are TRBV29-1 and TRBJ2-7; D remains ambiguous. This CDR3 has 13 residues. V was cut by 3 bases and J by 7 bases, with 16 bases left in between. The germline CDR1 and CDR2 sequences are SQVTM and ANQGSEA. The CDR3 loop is CSVDVRRHGEQYF. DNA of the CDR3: TGCAGCGTTGACGTCCGACGGCACGGGGAGCAGTACTTC.